The rows below give T cell receptor beta chains drawn from one sample of a study of identifying expanded T cells in peripheral blood. The repertoire was sequenced with immunoSEQ multiplex PCR; TCRdb's copy has only in-frame clones and lacks some. This sample yields about 91,000 clones, of which about 87% are seen a single time; roughly 4% belongs to the top ten. The sample comprised blood. Receptors were obtained from a person aged 18 to 75 in good health. The CDR3 runs from the conserved cysteine through the conserved F or W. D genes are given only for firm matches. Rows give clone size only sometimes, using once, few, many, or a class for an expanded clone.

clone_size j_call v_call d_call cdr3_aa cdr3_nt
- TRBJ2-2 TRBV19 TRBD2 CASSKASGTGELFF TGTGCCAGTAGTAAGGCTAGCGGGACCGGGGAGCTGTTTTTT
- TRBJ1-5 TRBV7-2 - CASRPWGSSNQPQHF TGTGCCAGCCGTCCGTGGGGGTCAAGCAATCAGCCCCAGCATTTT
- TRBJ2-1 TRBV6-1 TRBD2 CACLSGTSESNEQFF TGTGCCTGCCTTTCCGGGACTAGCGAGAGTAATGAGCAGTTCTTC
- TRBJ2-1 TRBV27 TRBD2 CASSETTGTSGSEEQFF TGTGCCAGCAGTGAGACGACAGGGACTAGCGGGAGTGAGGAGCAGTTCTTC
- TRBJ1-3 TRBV6-1 TRBD1 CASREIQGVGGNTIYF TGTGCCAGCAGGGAAATACAGGGGGTTGGGGGAAACACCATATATTTT
- TRBJ2-5 TRBV29-1 - CSASMEETQYF TGCAGCGCCTCGATGGAGGAGACCCAGTACTTC
- TRBJ2-4 TRBV9 TRBD2 CASSVGTSGEEYF TGTGCCAGCAGCGTCGGGACTAGCGGAGAGGAGTACTTC
- TRBJ2-7 TRBV4-3 TRBD1 CASSQTRTGSSYEQYF TGCGCCAGCAGCCAAACCAGGACAGGGAGCTCCTACGAGCAGTACTTC
- TRBJ2-1 TRBV5-1 - CASMGSVEQFF TGCGCCAGCATGGGTTCAGTTGAGCAGTTCTTC
- TRBJ2-4 TRBV7-8 TRBD2 CASSLASGGRVAKNIQYF TGTGCCAGCAGCTTAGCCAGCGGGGGGAGAGTAGCCAAAAACATTCAGTACTTC
- TRBJ2-5 TRBV28 - CASSLTPQETQYF TGTGCCAGCAGTTTAACGCCCCAAGAGACCCAGTACTTC
- TRBJ1-3 TRBV28 - CASSFFRGGIGNTIYF TGTGCCAGCAGTTTTTTTAGGGGAGGGATTGGAAACACCATATATTTT
- TRBJ1-1 TRBV5-1 - CASSPSTGNTEAFF TGCGCCAGCAGCCCTTCGACGGGGAACACTGAAGCTTTCTTT
- TRBJ1-1 TRBV6-1 - CASSPGPQLNTEAFF TGTGCCAGCAGTCCGGGACCGCAATTGAACACTGAAGCTTTCTTT
- TRBJ2-2 TRBV5-4 TRBD2 CASRPGTTPDGELFF TGTGCCAGCAGACCTGGGACTACCCCGGACGGGGAGCTGTTTTTT
- TRBJ1-1 TRBV9 - CASSVGMGADTEAFF TGTGCCAGCAGCGTAGGTATGGGGGCCGACACTGAAGCTTTCTTT
- TRBJ1-5 TRBV6-6 - CASSKQSNQPQHF TGTGCCAGCAGCAAACAGAGCAATCAGCCCCAGCATTTT
- TRBJ2-3 TRBV28 - CASSLTKMGTDTQYF TGTGCCAGCAGTTTGACTAAGATGGGGACAGATACGCAGTATTTT
- TRBJ2-5 TRBV10-1 - CASSEGILETQYF TGCGCCAGCAGTGAAGGGATCCTAGAGACCCAGTACTTC
- TRBJ2-3 TRBV30 - CAWSVSRWGPDTQYF TGTGCCTGGAGTGTATCCCGGTGGGGCCCAGATACGCAGTATTTT
- TRBJ1-2 TRBV5-1 - CASSLDTVNYGYTF TGCGCCAGCAGCTTGGATACGGTTAACTATGGCTACACCTTC
- TRBJ2-5 TRBV13 TRBD2 CASSWPSSGGETQYF TGTGCCAGCAGCTGGCCCTCTAGCGGGGGGGAGACCCAGTACTTC
- TRBJ2-5 TRBV6-5 - CASSYPGARETQYF TGTGCCAGCAGTTATCCGGGGGCTCGAGAGACCCAGTACTTC
few TRBJ2-3 TRBV7-3 TRBD2 CASSPGTSRDTDTQYF TGTGCCAGCAGCCCCGGGACTAGCAGAGACACAGATACGCAGTATTTT
once TRBJ1-3 TRBV19 TRBD1 CASSTTTGHSGNTIYF TGTGCCAGTAGTACCACGACAGGGCATTCTGGAAACACCATATATTTT
- TRBJ2-7 TRBV9 - CASSVVSNSYEQYF TGTGCCAGCAGCGTAGTTTCAAACTCCTACGAGCAGTACTTC
- TRBJ2-7 TRBV30 - CAWSVLTGGNEQYF TGTGCCTGGAGTGTCTTGACAGGTGGAAACGAGCAGTACTTC
once TRBJ1-1 TRBV28 - CASRGHGNTEAFF TGTGCCAGTAGAGGCCATGGGAACACTGAAGCTTTCTTT
- TRBJ2-2 TRBV6-4 - CASSDSPISTGELFF TGTGCCAGCAGTGACTCCCCCATCAGCACCGGGGAGCTGTTTTTT
- TRBJ2-7 TRBV6-1 TRBD2 CASSAGGQYEQYF TGTGCCAGCAGCGCGGGGGGGCAATACGAGCAGTACTTC
- TRBJ2-3 TRBV28 TRBD2 CASSPQEAGERTDTQYF TGTGCCAGCAGTCCCCAGGAAGCGGGAGAACGCACAGATACGCAGTATTTT
- TRBJ1-1 TRBV18 TRBD1 CASSQTTGGYWVETEAFF TGTGCCAGCTCACAGACGACAGGGGGCTACTGGGTTGAGACTGAAGCTTTCTTT
- TRBJ2-7 TRBV7-3 - CASSERTLVEQYF TGTGCCAGCAGCGAGAGGACCCTTGTGGAGCAGTACTTC
- TRBJ2-5 TRBV5-4 TRBD1 CASSQGDRGETQYF TGTGCCAGCAGCCAGGGGGACAGGGGAGAGACCCAGTACTTC
- TRBJ2-1 TRBV19 TRBD2 CASSPAGVSYNEQFF TGTGCCAGTAGTCCGGCGGGGGTTTCCTACAATGAGCAGTTCTTC
- TRBJ1-2 TRBV27 - CASSSNRYYGYTF TGTGCCAGCAGTTCTAACAGATACTATGGCTACACCTTC
- TRBJ2-1 TRBV6-5 - CASSYSPRMNEQFF TGTGCCAGCAGTTACTCCCCTCGGATGAATGAGCAGTTCTTC
- TRBJ1-4 TRBV5-1 - CASSSGQTNEKLFF TGCGCCAGCAGCTCTGGACAGACTAATGAAAAACTGTTTTTT
- TRBJ1-2 TRBV9 - CASSVGNNYGYTF TGTGCCAGCAGCGTAGGGAATAACTATGGCTACACCTTC
once TRBJ2-1 TRBV7-2 TRBD2 CASSLRRREDYNEQFF TGTGCCAGCAGCCTTAGGCGGCGGGAGGATTACAATGAGCAGTTCTTC
once TRBJ2-2 TRBV7-9 - CASSLTGLSNIGELFF TGTGCCAGCAGCTTGACAGGACTCTCGAACATCGGGGAGCTGTTTTTT
- TRBJ2-2 TRBV5-6 - CASSYRLAGTGELFF TGTGCCAGCAGCTACAGGTTGGCGGGCACCGGGGAGCTGTTTTTT